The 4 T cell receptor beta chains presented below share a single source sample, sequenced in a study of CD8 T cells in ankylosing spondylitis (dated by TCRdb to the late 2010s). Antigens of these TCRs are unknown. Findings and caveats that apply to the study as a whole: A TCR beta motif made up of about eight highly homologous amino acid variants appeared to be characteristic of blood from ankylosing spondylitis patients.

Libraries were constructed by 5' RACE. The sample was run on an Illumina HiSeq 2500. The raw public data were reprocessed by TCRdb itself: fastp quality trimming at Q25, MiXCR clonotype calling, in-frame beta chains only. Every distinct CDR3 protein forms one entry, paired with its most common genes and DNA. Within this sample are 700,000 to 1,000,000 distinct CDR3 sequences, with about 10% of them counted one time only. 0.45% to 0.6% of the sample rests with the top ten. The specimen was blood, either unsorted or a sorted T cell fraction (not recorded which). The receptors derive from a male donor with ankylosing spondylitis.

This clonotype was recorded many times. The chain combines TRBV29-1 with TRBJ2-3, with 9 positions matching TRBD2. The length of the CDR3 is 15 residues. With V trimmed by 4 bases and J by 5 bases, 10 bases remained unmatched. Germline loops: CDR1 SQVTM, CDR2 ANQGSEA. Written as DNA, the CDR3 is TGCAGCGTTGCAGTCGGCGGGAGGGCCGGAGATACGCAGTATTTT. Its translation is CSVAVGGRAGDTQYF.

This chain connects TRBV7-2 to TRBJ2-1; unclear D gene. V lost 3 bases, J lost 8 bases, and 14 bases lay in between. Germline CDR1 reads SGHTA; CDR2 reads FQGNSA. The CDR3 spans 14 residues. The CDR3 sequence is CASSFPRKSDEQFF. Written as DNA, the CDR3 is TGTGCCAGCAGCTTCCCCCGGAAATCCGATGAGCAGTTCTTC. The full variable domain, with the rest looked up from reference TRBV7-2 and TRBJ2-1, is GAGVSQSPSNKVTEKGKDVELRCDPISGHTALYWYRQSLGQGLEFLIYFQGNSAPDKSGLPSDRFSAERTGGSVSTLTIQRTQQEDSAVYLCASSFPRKSDEQFFGPGTRLTVL.

CDR3 in DNA: TGTGCCATCAGTGCGGGGGGGCTAGCGGGAGAGTTGGGATACGAGCAGTACTTC. This encodes CAISAGGLAGELGYEQYF. This chain links TRBV10-3 with TRBJ2-7; 10 bases agree with TRBD2. The CDR3 extends over 18 amino acids. Germline V gene sequence: CDR1 ENHRY, CDR2 SYGVKD. The V segment lost 4 bases and the J segment 4 bases; nucleotides outside the gene matches: 16.

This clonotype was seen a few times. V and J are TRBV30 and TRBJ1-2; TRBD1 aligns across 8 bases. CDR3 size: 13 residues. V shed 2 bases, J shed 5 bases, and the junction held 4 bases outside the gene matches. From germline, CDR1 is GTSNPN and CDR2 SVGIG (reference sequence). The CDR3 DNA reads TGTGCCTGGAGTTTACGGACAGGGTATGGCTACACCTTC. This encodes CAWSLRTGYGYTF.